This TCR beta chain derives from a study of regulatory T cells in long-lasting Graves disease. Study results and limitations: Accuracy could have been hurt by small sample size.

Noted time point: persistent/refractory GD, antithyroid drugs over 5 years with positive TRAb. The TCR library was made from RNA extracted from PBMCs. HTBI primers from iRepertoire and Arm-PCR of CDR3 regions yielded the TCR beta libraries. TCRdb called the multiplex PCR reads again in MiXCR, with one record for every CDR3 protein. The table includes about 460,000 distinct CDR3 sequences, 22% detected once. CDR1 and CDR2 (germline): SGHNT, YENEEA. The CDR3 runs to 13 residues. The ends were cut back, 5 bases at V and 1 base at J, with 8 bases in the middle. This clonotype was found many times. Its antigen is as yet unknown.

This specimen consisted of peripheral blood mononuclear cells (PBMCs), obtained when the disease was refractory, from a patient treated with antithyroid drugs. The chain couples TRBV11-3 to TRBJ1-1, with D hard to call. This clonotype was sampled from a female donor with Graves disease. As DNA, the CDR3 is TGTGCCAGCAGCGTCGCCTGGAACACTGAAGCTTTCTTT. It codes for CASSVAWNTEAFF.